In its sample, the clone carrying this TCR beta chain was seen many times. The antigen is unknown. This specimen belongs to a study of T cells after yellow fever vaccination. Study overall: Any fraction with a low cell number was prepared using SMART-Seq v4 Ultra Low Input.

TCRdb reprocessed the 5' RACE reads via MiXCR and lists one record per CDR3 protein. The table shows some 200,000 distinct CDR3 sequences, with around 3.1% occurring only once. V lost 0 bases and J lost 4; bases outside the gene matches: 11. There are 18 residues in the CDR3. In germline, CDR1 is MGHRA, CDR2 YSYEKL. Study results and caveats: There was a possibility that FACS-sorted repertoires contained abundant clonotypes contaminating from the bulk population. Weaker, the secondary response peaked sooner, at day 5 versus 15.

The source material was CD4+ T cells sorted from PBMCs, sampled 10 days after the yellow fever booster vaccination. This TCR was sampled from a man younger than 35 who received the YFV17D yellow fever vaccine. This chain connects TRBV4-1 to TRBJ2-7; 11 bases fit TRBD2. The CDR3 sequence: CASSQDITSGGVVYEQYF. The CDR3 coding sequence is TGCGCCAGCAGCCAAGATATCACTAGCGGGGGTGTAGTGTACGAGCAGTACTTC.